These 18 T cell receptor beta chains came from one sample sequenced in a study of T-cell memory formation after mild COVID-19. TCRdb processed the 5' RACE reads anew with MiXCR; each CDR3 protein has one entry. The sample contains about 110,000 distinct CDR3 sequences, approximately 15% of which appear only once. The specimen was PBMCs or a T cell subset sorted from them (not recorded which). Source of these receptors: an adult woman who had mild COVID-19 (a few samples of this study predate the infection). Cell type and time point are not known.

This clonotype has just a few counts. This chain uses TRBV30 with TRBJ2-7, with TRBD1 matching 7 bases. Trimming removed 5 bases from V and 4 bases from J; junction bases left unmatched: 8. Germline CDR1 and CDR2: GTSNPN and SVGIG (reference sequence). The CDR3 is made up of 13 amino acids. As DNA, the CDR3 is TGTGCCTGGGACTCCGGGACAGTTTACGAGCAGTACTTC. Its protein product is CAWDSGTVYEQYF.

This clonotype has only a few counts. The genes are TRBV11-2 and TRBJ1-1, with D maybe TRBD1 (6 bases). V was shortened by 2 bases and J by 3 bases, with 10 bases between the two germline ends. CDR1 SGHAT and CDR2 FQNNGV come from the germline V gene. The CDR3 totals 14 residues. CDR3 nucleotide sequence: TGTGCCAGCAGCTTATTTCCAGGGGACACTGAAGCTTTCTTT. Protein: CASSLFPGDTEAFF.

This clonotype was seen only a few times. The chain employs TRBV18 and TRBJ1-1; D is perhaps TRBD1 (5 bases). This CDR3 has 16 amino acids. Germline V gene sequence: CDR1 KGHSH, CDR2 LQKENI. Trimming cost V 3 bases and J 1 base, with 15 bases left between them. CDR3 amino acids: CASSPPRRDRNTEAFF. The CDR3 DNA sequence: TGTGCCAGCTCACCCCCGCGCAGGGACCGGAACACTGAAGCTTTCTTT.

CDR3 in DNA: TGTGCCAGCAGCCAAGGCCCAGGGCATAGAACGGACAATGAGCAGTTCTTC. Amino acid sequence: CASSQGPGHRTDNEQFF. The J gene is TRBJ2-1, the V gene TRBV3-1; perhaps TRBD1 as D (5 bases). Looked up from germline, CDR1 is LGHDT and CDR2 is YNNKEL (reference sequence). The CDR3 totals 17 residues. V lost 1 base and J 5 bases, leaving 18 bases between the germline ends.

This clonotype has only a few counts. The rearrangement joins TRBV24-1 to TRBJ2-3, with D hard to call. Trimming removed 3 bases from V and 5 bases from J, with 20 bases in between. Germline values: CDR1 KGHDR, CDR2 SFDVKD. The CDR3 extends over 17 amino acids. CDR3: CATSDPQESLVQDTQYF. The CDR3 DNA sequence: TGTGCCACCAGTGATCCCCAGGAGAGCCTCGTACAAGATACGCAGTATTTT.

This clonotype has only a few counts. The chain recombines TRBV2 with TRBJ2-7, with D hard to call. Trimming removed 11 bases from V and 0 bases from J, with 17 bases in between. Per germline, CDR1 SNHLY and CDR2 FYNNEI. This CDR3 contains 14 residues. DNA for the CDR3: TGTGCCGACCTACCCCCGGCGGACTCCTACGAGCAGTACTTC. Translating it yields CADLPPADSYEQYF.

The CDR3 bases are TGTGCCAGCACCTTGACAGCTAACACTGAAGCTTTCTTT. This translates into CASTLTANTEAFF. This chain links TRBV12-3 or TRBV12-4 with TRBJ1-1, with a weak D call TRBD1 (5 bases). The CDR3 contains 13 residues. V was clipped by 7 bases and J by 2 bases, with 11 bases between them.

J is TRBJ2-7 and V is TRBV6-2 or TRBV6-3, with 11 bases that match TRBD2. The junction had 9 bases not matched to a gene; V was cut back by 4 bases and J by 4 bases. The CDR3 contains 16 residues. Germline lookup yields CDR1 MNHEY and CDR2 SVGEGT. CDR3 protein: CASSWTPTSGSYEQYF. Written as DNA, the CDR3 is TGTGCCAGCAGTTGGACCCCCACTAGCGGGAGTTACGAGCAGTACTTC.

In this sample, this clonotype turned up a few times. V and J are TRBV6-5 and TRBJ2-1, with D possibly TRBD2 on 6 matching bases. CDR3 size: 13 residues. V was shortened by 2 bases and J by 11 bases, with 13 bases between the two germline ends. CDR1 is MNHEY, CDR2 SVGAGI, per germline. The CDR3, as DNA: TGTGCCAGCAGTTACGGGACTCACACACAGCAGTTCTTC. This codes for CASSYGTHTQQFF.

The CDR3 region is CASSGRQGSGELFF. The CDR3 region has the DNA TGTGCCAGCAGCGGTCGACAGGGTAGCGGGGAGCTGTTTTTT. The chain couples TRBV9 to TRBJ2-2; 7 nucleotides match TRBD1. CDR1 SGDLS and CDR2 YYNGEE come from the germline V gene. V dropped 3 bases and J dropped 7; count of bases not matched to a gene: 6. The CDR3 spans 14 residues.

About this clonotype: One junction end does not reproduce the germline sequence, and a read error may be involved. This chain links TRBV20-1 with TRBJ1-1; perhaps TRBD1 as D (5 bases). The V gene's germline CDR1 is DFQATT and CDR2 SNEGSKA (reference sequence). The CDR3 length is 14 residues. CDR3 sequence: CSALSPTGYTEALF. CDR3 bases: TGCAGTGCCCTCAGCCCCACAGGCTACACTGAGGCTTTGTTT.

V is TRBV25-1 and J is TRBJ2-5, with a weak D call TRBD1 (6 bases). The germline V gene encodes CDR1 MGHDK and CDR2 SYGVNS. This CDR3 has 14 residues. V was shortened by 5 bases and J by 5 bases, with 15 bases between the two germline ends. The CDR3: CASSRPQGPETQYF. The DNA of the CDR3 is TGTGCCAGCAGTCGACCCCAGGGGCCGGAGACCCAGTACTTC.

The rearrangement links TRBV5-1 to TRBJ2-2, with 9 bases lining up with TRBD1. CDR3 size: 14 residues. V dropped 4 bases and J dropped 7; count of bases not matched to a gene: 5. CDR1 is SGHRS, CDR2 YFSETQ, per germline. CDR3 loop: CASSPGTGFGELFF. The CDR3 region has the DNA TGCGCCAGCAGCCCCGGGACAGGGTTCGGGGAGCTGTTTTTT.

This clonotype was observed once. The chain recombines TRBV2 with TRBJ2-1; D is unresolved. The CDR3 has 15 residues. Trimming removed 6 bases at V and 7 bases at J, with 19 bases between. The germline CDR1 and CDR2 sequences are SNHLY and FYNNEI. This chain's CDR3 is CASSPMQSRFNEQFF. The CDR3 DNA reads as TGTGCCAGCAGCCCCATGCAGTCCCGCTTTAATGAGCAGTTCTTC.

In this sample, this clonotype turned up once. The chain has TRBV6-2 or TRBV6-3 and TRBJ1-2; D is unresolved. There are 13 residues in the CDR3. With 7 bases removed from V and 2 bases from J, the gap between germline ends came to 11 bases. Germline CDR1 and CDR2: MNHEY and SVGEGT. CDR3 coding DNA: TGTGCCAGCACCCCCGACGGGAACTATGGCTACACCTTC. Protein sequence: CASTPDGNYGYTF.

This clonotype was seen more than once but under ten times. The rearrangement uses TRBV3-1 and TRBJ1-1; TRBD1 matches at 7 bases. The germline gives CDR1 LGHDT, CDR2 YNNKEL (reference sequence). This CDR3 spans 14 amino acids. V shed 5 bases, J shed 2 bases, and the junction held 5 bases outside the gene matches. The CDR3 bases are TGTGCCAGCAGCGAGGACAGGCGAAACACTGAAGCTTTCTTT. It is translated as CASSEDRRNTEAFF.

CDR3: CAISEAEENVYEQYF. CDR3 nucleotide sequence: TGTGCCATCAGTGAGGCGGAGGAGAACGTCTACGAGCAGTACTTC. The chain recombines TRBV10-3 with TRBJ2-7; perhaps TRBD2 as D (5 bases). The germline CDR1 and CDR2 sequences are ENHRY and SYGVKD. The CDR3 extends over 15 amino acids. The ends were cut back, 2 bases at V and 3 bases at J, with 14 bases in the middle.

This clonotype was picked up a small number of times. The chain recombines TRBV4-1 with TRBJ1-1; TRBD1 agrees at 7 bases. After removal of 3 bases from V and 4 bases from J, the junction contained 5 bases not matched to a gene. This CDR3 comprises 14 residues. Germline V gene lookup returns CDR1 MGHRA and CDR2 YSYEKL. The CDR3 protein is CASSHNPGGTEAFF. For the CDR3, the DNA is TGCGCCAGCAGCCACAACCCAGGGGGCACTGAAGCTTTCTTT.